The 32 T cell receptor beta chains below all came from one sample that was sequenced in a study of response to subunit inactivated influenza vaccine. TCRdb reprocessed the RT-PCR reads with MiXCR, giving one entry per CDR3 protein. The sample gives hundreds of thousands of distinct CDR3 sequences, approximately 7.6% of which show up once; over 10% is in the top ten. Specimen: PBMCs from blood, collected 23 months after vaccination. Receptor source: a man in his fifties or sixties who received an inactivated influenza vaccine.

In its sample, this clonotype was seen many times. The genes are TRBV14 and TRBJ2-2; D is ambiguous. Germline CDR1 and CDR2: SGHDN and FVKESK. V shed 2 bases and J shed 0 bases, with 7 bases lying between them. The CDR3 spans 15 residues. CDR3 nucleotides: TGTGCCAGCAGCCAATTGGTCGCGAACACCGGGGAGCTGTTTTTT. The encoded protein is CASSQLVANTGELFF.

This clonotype turned up a few times. The CDR3 DNA reads as TGTGCCAGCAGCCAGGGACACTGGCAAGAGACCCAGTACTTC. As protein: CASSQGHWQETQYF. The chain employs TRBV7-2 and TRBJ2-5, with D perhaps TRBD1 (6 bases). There are 14 residues in the CDR3. CDR1 and CDR2 from the germline V gene are SGHTA and FQGNSA. Trimming removed 5 bases at V and 2 bases at J, with 12 bases between.

The chain employs TRBV5-1 and TRBJ2-2; TRBD1 is a possible D gene (6 bases). The CDR3 length is 17 residues. Trimming left V 4 bases short and J 0 bases short, with 16 bases between. Germline assignment: CDR1 SGHRS and CDR2 YFSETQ. CDR3 residues: CASSMGQSAANTGELFF. The CDR3 DNA follows: TGCGCCAGCAGCATGGGACAAAGCGCCGCGAACACCGGGGAGCTGTTTTTT. The complete variable domain, with remaining parts taken from reference TRBV5-1 and TRBJ2-2, reads KAGVTQTPRYLIKTRGQQVTLSCSPISGHRSVSWYQQTPGQGLQFLFEYFSETQRNKGNFPGRFSGRQFSNSRSEMNVSTLELGDSALYLCASSMGQSAANTGELFFGEGSRLTVL.

This clonotype was counted many times. The rearrangement links TRBV20-1 to TRBJ2-5; 8 nucleotides align to TRBD1. Germline CDR1 and CDR2: DFQATT and SNEGSKA (reference sequence). The V gene end was trimmed by 6 bases and the J gene end by 5 bases; junction bases not matched to a gene: 5. The CDR3 has 12 amino acids. The CDR3 region has the DNA TGCAGTGCAACAGGGGGGAGGGAGACCCAGTACTTC. This encodes CSATGGRETQYF.

This chain connects TRBV20-1 to TRBJ2-1; D is unresolved. The CDR3 totals 15 residues. Trimming pared 2 bases from V and 2 bases from J, leaving 13 bases between. Germline loops: CDR1 DFQATT, CDR2 SNEGSKA (reference sequence). The DNA for the CDR3 is TGCAGTGCTAGACATATTGCCCTAACCTACAATGAGCAGTTCTTC. This encodes CSARHIALTYNEQFF.

A few counts support this clonotype. The V gene is TRBV20-1, the J gene TRBJ1-2, with TRBD1 identical over 11 bases. The germline V gene has CDR1 DFQATT and CDR2 SNEGSKA (reference sequence). Trimming at V came to 5 bases and at J to 6 bases, leaving 5 bases not matched to a gene. The CDR3 totals 13 residues. CDR3 DNA: TGCAGTGCTCCCCTGGACAGGGGGCATGGCTACACCTTC. Its translation: CSAPLDRGHGYTF.

There are many counts of this clonotype. In DNA form, the CDR3 reads TGTGCCAGCAGCCTCCAGACAGGGTACTACGAGCAGTACTTC. This translates into CASSLQTGYYEQYF. The rearrangement joins TRBV3-1 to TRBJ2-7; 7 nucleotides align to TRBD1. The CDR3 has 14 amino acids. Trimming cost V 4 bases and J 3 bases; bases outside gene matches: 6. CDR1 and CDR2 (germline): LGHDT, YNNKEL (reference sequence).

This chain uses TRBV12-3 or TRBV12-4 with TRBJ1-4; no reliable D call. V was pared by 4 bases and J by 8 bases, with 17 bases between. CDR3 length: 15 amino acids. The CDR3 protein is CASSWGYLREEKLFF. The DNA of the CDR3 is TGTGCCAGCAGTTGGGGTTACCTCCGCGAGGAAAAACTGTTTTTT.

This clonotype occurred many times. This chain joins TRBV28 and TRBJ2-7; D ambiguous. Germline CDR1 MDHEN, CDR2 SYDVKM. CDR3 length equals 13 residues. Between the trimmed V and J ends, which lost 5 bases and 5 bases, there was a span of 13 bases. In nucleotides, the CDR3 is TGTGCCAGCAGTCTCCCGATACTGCACGAGCAGTACTTC. It yields the protein CASSLPILHEQYF.

This clonotype was detected a few times. The chain recombines TRBV7-2 with TRBJ1-5; TRBD1 aligns across 7 bases. The CDR3 is 15 residues long. Unmatched junction bases numbered 6, after V lost 4 bases and J lost 3 bases. Germline CDR1 is SGHTA and CDR2 is FQGNSA. CDR3 sequence (DNA): TGTGCCAGCAGCTCGGCAAGGGGGCTCAATCAGCCCCAGCATTTT. Residues: CASSSARGLNQPQHF.

The V call is TRBV15, the J call TRBJ2-3; TRBD1 matches at 8 bases. The CDR3 extends over 15 amino acids. The germline V gene has CDR1 LNHNV and CDR2 YYDKDF (reference sequence). Trimming at V came to 8 bases and at J to 2 bases, leaving 9 bases not matched to a gene. The CDR3 DNA sequence: TGTGCCACCGGGGAGACAGGGGTCAACACAGATACGCAGTATTTT. Encoded protein: CATGETGVNTDTQYF.

This chain joins TRBV14 and TRBJ2-5; D is unclear. V dropped 0 bases and J dropped 5 bases, with 13 bases sitting between them. The CDR3 contains 15 residues. The germline gives CDR1 SGHDN, CDR2 FVKESK. The CDR3 here is CASSQDVRGMETQYF. The CDR3, as DNA: TGTGCCAGCAGCCAAGACGTCCGTGGTATGGAGACCCAGTACTTC.

The V gene is TRBV20-1, the J gene TRBJ1-1, with D possibly being TRBD1 (5 bases). Germline V gene data show CDR1 as DFQATT and CDR2 as SNEGSKA (reference sequence). V lost 4 bases, J lost 0 bases, and 12 bases lay in between. This CDR3 comprises 14 residues. CDR3: CSATWTFMNTEAFF. For the CDR3, the DNA is TGCAGTGCTACCTGGACATTTATGAACACTGAAGCTTTCTTT.

This clonotype was seen a handful of times. V and J are TRBV11-2 and TRBJ2-1, with D maybe TRBD1 (5 bases). This CDR3 is 14 amino acids long. V dropped 5 bases and J dropped 7 bases, with 15 bases sitting between them. Germline V gives CDR1 SGHAT, CDR2 FQNNGV. The CDR3 sequence is CASSMIRGKNEQFF. The CDR3 bases are TGTGCCAGCAGCATGATAAGGGGTAAAAATGAGCAGTTCTTC.

This sequence joins TRBV5-1 and TRBJ1-6; no clear D gene. Germline-derived CDR1 and CDR2 are SGHRS and YFSETQ. With 0 bases removed from V and 10 bases from J, the gap between germline ends came to 11 bases. CDR3 length: 14 amino acids. The chain's CDR3 is CASSLAGFGSPLHF. CDR3 sequence (DNA): TGCGCCAGCAGCTTGGCGGGGTTTGGCTCACCCCTCCACTTT.

J is TRBJ2-5 and V is TRBV11-2, with TRBD2 matching over 9 bases. CDR1 is SGHAT and CDR2 is FQNNGV in the germline V gene. CDR3 length: 15 amino acids. The V gene end was trimmed by 3 bases and the J gene end by 5 bases; junction bases not matched to a gene: 7. CDR3 loop: CASSFRSGSGETQYF. The CDR3 nucleotides read TGTGCCAGCAGCTTCCGTAGCGGGAGCGGCGAGACCCAGTACTTC.

The chain is built from TRBV12-3 or TRBV12-4 and TRBJ1-2; 8 bases align to TRBD1. CDR3 size: 16 residues. After removal of 2 bases from V and 1 base from J, the junction contained 6 bases not matched to a gene. The CDR3 DNA follows: TGTGCCAGCAGTTTACCGGGACAGGAGGTTAACTATGGCTACACCTTC. Its translation: CASSLPGQEVNYGYTF.

The sample holds many counts of this clonotype. The rearrangement joins TRBV15 to TRBJ1-5; D remains ambiguous. Between the trimmed V and J ends, which lost 0 bases and 6 bases, there was a span of 15 bases. Germline values: CDR1 LNHNV, CDR2 YYDKDF (reference sequence). There are 16 residues in the CDR3. The CDR3 here is CATSRDPDQPGQPQHF. For the CDR3, the DNA is TGTGCCACCAGCAGAGATCCGGACCAACCCGGTCAGCCCCAGCATTTT.

J is TRBJ2-3 and V is TRBV7-2; 9 bases are a match to TRBD2. V lost 10 bases and J lost 3; bases outside the gene matches: 11. Germline values: CDR1 SGHTA, CDR2 FQGNSA. This CDR3 comprises 15 residues. This chain's CDR3 is CATFSGGVGTDTQYF. The DNA of the CDR3 is TGTGCCACCTTTAGCGGGGGTGTTGGGACAGATACGCAGTATTTT.

This clonotype was detected only a few times. The rearrangement links TRBV5-1 to TRBJ2-2; D perhaps matches TRBD1 (5 bases). V shed 0 bases and J shed 3 bases, with 9 bases lying between them. This CDR3 region has 15 residues. Per germline, CDR1 SGHRS and CDR2 YFSETQ. The CDR3 DNA follows: TGCGCCAGCAGCTTGGATTTCAGGGACACCGGGGAGCTGTTTTTT. Residues: CASSLDFRDTGELFF.

This clonotype showed up just a few times. The chain combines TRBV7-8 with TRBJ2-4, with D possibly TRBD1 on 7 matching bases. The CDR3 has 16 residues. V gave up 3 bases and J gave up 1 base, with 13 bases separating them. Germline loops: CDR1 SGHVS, CDR2 FQNEAQ. DNA for the CDR3: TGTGCCAGCAGCTTCGACAGGGACTTGGCCAAAAACATTCAGTACTTC. This encodes CASSFDRDLAKNIQYF. The full variable domain, rest sourced from reference TRBV7-8 and TRBJ2-4, is GAGVSQSPRYKVAKRGQDVALRCDPISGHVSLFWYQQALGQGPEFLTYFQNEAQLDKSGLPSDRFFAERPEGSVSTLKIQRTQQEDSAVYLCASSFDRDLAKNIQYFGAGTRLSVL.

V is TRBV4-2 and J is TRBJ2-3, with 8 bases identical to TRBD2. The V segment lost 0 bases and the J segment 1 base; nucleotides outside the gene matches: 3. Germline V gives CDR1 LGHNA, CDR2 YNFKEQ. The CDR3 is 16 amino acids. The CDR3, as DNA: TGTGCCAGCAGCCAAGAGCGGGGGGCTCGCACAGATACGCAGTATTTT. Protein: CASSQERGARTDTQYF.

The J gene is TRBJ1-4, the V gene TRBV6-6; D is unresolved. CDR1 is MNHNY and CDR2 is SVGAGI in the germline V gene (reference sequence). Trimming cost V 8 bases and J 0 bases, with 7 bases left between them. The CDR3 has 13 amino acids. CDR3 in DNA: TGTGCCAGCCGCAGATCAACTAATGAAAAACTGTTTTTT. Amino acid sequence: CASRRSTNEKLFF.

The chain joins TRBV12-3 or TRBV12-4 to TRBJ2-3, with D unresolved. Between the trimmed V and J ends, which lost 5 bases and 0 bases, there was a span of 12 bases. The CDR3 loop spans 15 amino acids. The CDR3: CASSPRPTSTDTQYF. The CDR3, as DNA: TGTGCCAGCAGTCCCCGACCCACAAGCACAGATACGCAGTATTTT.

This clonotype was seen at least ten times. CDR3 sequence (DNA): TGTGCCAGCAGTGGGACTAGCGGGAGGAGGACAGATACGCAGTATTTT. Its protein is CASSGTSGRRTDTQYF. The chain carries TRBV2 and TRBJ2-3, with 14 bases fitting TRBD2. V shed 4 bases, J shed 3 bases, and the junction held 3 bases outside the gene matches. The CDR3 is made up of 16 amino acids. Per germline, CDR1 SNHLY and CDR2 FYNNEI.

In this sample, this clonotype turned up a few times. The V and J genes are TRBV12-3 or TRBV12-4 and TRBJ2-2, with a possible D match to TRBD1 (5 bases). This CDR3 spans 15 amino acids. The V end was cut by 0 bases, the J end by 6 bases, with 11 bases between. Written as DNA, the CDR3 is TGTGCCAGCAGTTTAGCGCAGGGTAACGCCGGGGAGCTGTTTTTT. Its translation: CASSLAQGNAGELFF.

This clonotype was found many times. This chain uses TRBV5-5 with TRBJ1-1, with D uncertain. V lost 0 bases, J lost 1 base, and 10 bases lay in between. In germline, CDR1 is SGHKS, CDR2 YYEKEE (reference sequence). The CDR3 is 15 residues long. CDR3 bases: TGTGCCAGCAGCTTGGACTATCTTCCGAACACTGAAGCTTTCTTT. Its translation: CASSLDYLPNTEAFF.

There are many counts of this clonotype. This chain joins TRBV6-1 and TRBJ1-1, with no clear D. CDR1 and CDR2 from the germline V gene are MNHNS and SASEGT. This CDR3 contains 14 residues. V dropped 10 bases and J dropped 1 base, with 16 bases sitting between them. The CDR3 DNA reads as TGTGCCACCAAGCCGGCCCGCGCGAACACTGAAGCTTTCTTT. Translation gives CATKPARANTEAFF.

This clonotype was counted a few times. This sequence joins TRBV19 and TRBJ2-2; TRBD2 agrees at 9 bases. Per the germline V gene, CDR1 is LNHDA and CDR2 is SQIVND (reference sequence). V trimming: 3 bases; J trimming: 4 bases; junction bases outside the gene matches: 3. This CDR3 spans 15 amino acids. CDR3 region: CASSMASGTTGELFF. The CDR3 DNA is TGTGCCAGTAGTATGGCTAGCGGGACCACCGGGGAGCTGTTTTTT.

This chain uses TRBV12-3 or TRBV12-4 with TRBJ1-1; maybe TRBD1 (6 bases). The CDR3 has 18 residues. V was trimmed by 6 bases and J by 4 bases, leaving 27 bases between them. The CDR3: CASSWRGSNGAVGTEAFF. CDR3 coding DNA: TGTGCCAGCAGCTGGAGGGGGTCGAATGGGGCTGTAGGCACTGAAGCTTTCTTT.

The chain recombines TRBV10-3 with TRBJ1-5, with D perhaps matching TRBD1 (5 bases). V gave up 5 bases and J gave up 2 bases, with 13 bases separating them. Germline V lookup: CDR1 ENHRY, CDR2 SYGVKD. The CDR3 contains 15 residues. The DNA for the CDR3 is TGTGCCATCAGTCTCGGGGACCCTGGCAATCAGCCCCAGCATTTT. This encodes CAISLGDPGNQPQHF.

The chain joins TRBV20-1 to TRBJ2-4; D gene unclear. Trimming cost V 3 bases and J 5 bases, with 8 bases left between them. Germline-derived CDR1 and CDR2 are DFQATT and SNEGSKA (reference sequence). The CDR3 has 12 residues. The CDR3 DNA sequence: TGCAGTGCTAGCCCAGGAGAAAACATTCAGTACTTC. It translates to CSASPGENIQYF.